Listed below are T cell receptor beta chains from one sample, sequenced in a study of CD8 T cells in Susac syndrome. TCRdb reprocessed the immunoSEQ multiplex PCR reads with MiXCR, giving one entry per CDR3 protein. The data contain approximately 190,000 distinct CDR3 sequences, approximately 95% of them seen just once; the ten biggest clones take up 0.1%. The sequenced sample consisted of CD4+ T cells from PBMCs. These receptors all stem from a human donor in good health. The CDR3 runs from the conserved cysteine through the conserved F or W. A D gene is named only where the DNA matches it firmly. Where a row states a size, it is once, few, many or the class of an expanded clone; other rows omit it.

J: TRBJ1-2; size: .; D: TRBD1; V: TRBV7-9; DNA: TGTGCCAGCAGCTTCGATCCGGGACAGGGTAGAAGAAACTATGGCTACACCTTC; CDR3: CASSFDPGQGRRNYGYTF
J: TRBJ2-1; size: .; D: TRBD2; V: TRBV29-1; DNA: TGCAGCGTTGAATATTTTCTCGGGGGAGGGAATGAGCAGTTCTTC; CDR3: CSVEYFLGGGNEQFF
J: TRBJ2-1; size: .; D: .; V: TRBV4-1; DNA: TGCGCCCCCCATGAGGAGACCGACAATGAGCAGTTCTTC; CDR3: CAPHEETDNEQFF
J: TRBJ2-2; size: .; D: TRBD2; V: TRBV6-1; DNA: TGTGCCAGCAGCGAGCAACTAGCGGGGCGACCGAACACCGGGGAGCTGTTTTTT; CDR3: CASSEQLAGRPNTGELFF
J: TRBJ2-3; size: .; D: .; V: TRBV4-1; DNA: TGCGCCAGCAGCCAAGTCGGCGGGGGCCGGGAAAATACGCAGTATTTT; CDR3: CASSQVGGGRENTQYF
J: TRBJ2-5; size: .; D: TRBD2; V: TRBV7-7; DNA: TGTGCTAGCAGCCAAGGGACTAGCGGCCAAGAGACCCAGTACTTC; CDR3: CASSQGTSGQETQYF
J: TRBJ1-1; size: once; D: .; V: TRBV28; DNA: TGTGCCAGCAGCTCTCTCGGGACGGGGAACACTGAAGCTTTCTTT; CDR3: CASSSLGTGNTEAFF
J: TRBJ1-2; size: .; D: TRBD1; V: TRBV2; DNA: TGTGCCAGCAGTGAGGAGGACAGGGTTCGTGGCTACACCTTC; CDR3: CASSEEDRVRGYTF
J: TRBJ2-7; size: .; D: .; V: TRBV12-3/TRBV12-4; DNA: TGTGCCAGCAGTCCCACAGGGAAAAAGAACTACGAGCAGTACTTC; CDR3: CASSPTGKKNYEQYF
J: TRBJ1-2; size: .; D: .; V: TRBV7-3; DNA: TGTGCCAGCAGCCAAGGCGAGGGCTATGGCTACACCTTC; CDR3: CASSQGEGYGYTF
J: TRBJ2-7; size: .; D: TRBD1; V: TRBV7-3; DNA: TGTGCCAGCAGCCCGACAGGGAACTACGAGCAGTACTTC; CDR3: CASSPTGNYEQYF
J: TRBJ1-4; size: .; D: .; V: TRBV20-1; DNA: TGCAGTGCTAGTCGTGGGGCTCTTGAAAAACTGTTTTTT; CDR3: CSASRGALEKLFF